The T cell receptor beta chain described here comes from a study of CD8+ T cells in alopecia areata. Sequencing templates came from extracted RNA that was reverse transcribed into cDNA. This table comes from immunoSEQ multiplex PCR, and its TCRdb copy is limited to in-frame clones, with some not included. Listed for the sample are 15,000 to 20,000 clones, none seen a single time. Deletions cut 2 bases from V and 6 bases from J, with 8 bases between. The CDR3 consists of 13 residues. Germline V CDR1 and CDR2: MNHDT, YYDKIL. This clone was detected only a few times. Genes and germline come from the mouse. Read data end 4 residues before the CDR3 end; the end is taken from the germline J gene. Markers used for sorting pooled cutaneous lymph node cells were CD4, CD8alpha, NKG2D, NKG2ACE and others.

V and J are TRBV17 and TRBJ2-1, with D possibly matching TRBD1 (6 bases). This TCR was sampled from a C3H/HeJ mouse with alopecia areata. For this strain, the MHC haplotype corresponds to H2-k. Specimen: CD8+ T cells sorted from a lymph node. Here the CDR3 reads CASSRQGLAEQFF. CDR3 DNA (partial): TGTGCTAGCAGTAGACAGGGGCTTGCT.